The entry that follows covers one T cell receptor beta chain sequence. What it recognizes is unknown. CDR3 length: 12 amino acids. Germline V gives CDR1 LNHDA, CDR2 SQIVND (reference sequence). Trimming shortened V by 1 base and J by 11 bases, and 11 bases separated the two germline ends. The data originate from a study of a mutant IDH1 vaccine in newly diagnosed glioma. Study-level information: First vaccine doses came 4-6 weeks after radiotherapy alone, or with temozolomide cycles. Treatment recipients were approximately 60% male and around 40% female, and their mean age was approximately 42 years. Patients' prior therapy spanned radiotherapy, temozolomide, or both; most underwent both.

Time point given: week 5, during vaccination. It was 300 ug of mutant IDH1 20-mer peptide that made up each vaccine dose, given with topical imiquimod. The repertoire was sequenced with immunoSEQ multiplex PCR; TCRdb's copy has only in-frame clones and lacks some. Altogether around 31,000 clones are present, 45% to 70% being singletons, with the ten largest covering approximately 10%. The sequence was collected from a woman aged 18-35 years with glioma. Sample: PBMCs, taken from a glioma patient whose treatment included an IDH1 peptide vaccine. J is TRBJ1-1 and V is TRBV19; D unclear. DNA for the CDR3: TGTGCCAGTAGTATAGGAGGTTCGGGGGCTTTCTTT. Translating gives CASSIGGSGAFF.